These 8 T cell receptor beta chains came from one sample sequenced in a study of neoadjuvant anti-PD-1 for oral cavity cancer. The method was immunoSEQ multiplex PCR; TCRdb's version includes in-frame clones alone and lacks a portion of them. The sample records 13,000 to 15,000 clones, around 70% being singletons. The time point was: after neoadjuvant nivolumab, at surgical resection. Sequencing used PBMCs, obtained after nivolumab (anti-PD-1) treatment. The origin of the receptors is a person aged 35-79 years with oral cavity squamous cell carcinoma.

The chain is built from TRBV2 and TRBJ2-5, with 10 bases that match TRBD1. CDR3 size: 14 residues. After removal of 7 bases from V and 6 bases from J, the junction contained 8 bases not matched to a gene. Germline-derived CDR1 and CDR2 are SNHLY and FYNNEI. CDR3 coding DNA: TGTGCCAGCACTCCCGGACAGGGGGGACAGACCCAGTACTTC. Residues: CASTPGQGGQTQYF.

V is TRBV7-9 and J is TRBJ2-7, with D unclear. The CDR3 loop spans 12 amino acids. Germline V lookup: CDR1 SEHNR, CDR2 FQNEAQ (reference sequence). V shed 1 base and J shed 6 bases, with 7 bases lying between them. The CDR3 bases are TGTGCCAGCAGCTTAGAAAGACGCGAGCAGTACTTC. This codes for CASSLERREQYF.

This chain uses TRBV6-5 with TRBJ2-2; D not certain. The CDR3 length is 14 residues. V gave up 1 base and J gave up 5 bases, with 8 bases separating them. The germline V gene has CDR1 MNHEY and CDR2 SVGAGI. CDR3 nucleotide sequence: TGTGCCAGCAGTTACTACCGAAATACCGGGGAGCTGTTTTTT. It encodes CASSYYRNTGELFF.

The rearrangement links TRBV25-1 to TRBJ2-7; 8 nucleotides agree with TRBD1. The junction had 9 bases not matched to a gene; V was cut back by 1 base and J by 4 bases. This CDR3 spans 16 amino acids. CDR1 and CDR2 from the germline V gene are MGHDK and SYGVNS. DNA for the CDR3: TGTGCCAGCAGTGAATCGGAACAGGGGGAATCATACGAGCAGTACTTC. This sequence encodes CASSESEQGESYEQYF.

The chain employs TRBV7-6 and TRBJ1-2; 9 bases map to TRBD1. CDR3 length equals 13 residues. The germline gives CDR1 SGHVS, CDR2 FNYEAQ. V gave up 1 base and J gave up 8 bases; unmatched junction bases: 2. The CDR3 coding sequence is TGTGCCAGCAGCTTAGAGGGACAGGGAGGCTACACCTTC. Its translation: CASSLEGQGGYTF.

CDR3: CASSGGHAGRLEQYF. The CDR3 bases are TGTGCCAGCAGCGGTGGACATGCAGGGCGGCTCGAGCAGTACTTC. The chain combines TRBV5-6 with TRBJ2-7; D may be TRBD1 (5 bases). V was cut by 4 bases and J by 6 bases, with 20 bases left in between. The CDR3 loop spans 15 amino acids. In germline, CDR1 is SGHDT, CDR2 YYEEEE. Full variable domain (missing parts from reference TRBV5-6 and TRBJ2-7): DAGVTQSPTHLIKTRGQQVTLRCSPKSGHDTVSWYQQALGQGPQFIFQYYEEEERQRGNFPDRFSGHQFPNYSSELNVNALLLGDSALYLCASSGGHAGRLEQYFGPGTRLTVT.

CDR3 in amino acids: CASSSEGAYEQYF. The CDR3, as DNA: TGCGCCAGCAGCTCCGAGGGAGCGTACGAGCAGTACTTC. The chain carries TRBV5-1 and TRBJ2-7; tentative D call: TRBD2 (5 bases). This CDR3 has 13 residues. Germline V CDR1 and CDR2: SGHRS, YFSETQ. The V end was cut by 3 bases, the J end by 4 bases, with 11 bases between.

This clone was observed a few times. The chain joins TRBV19 to TRBJ1-1, with D possibly TRBD1 on 6 matching bases. CDR1 LNHDA and CDR2 SQIVND come from the germline V gene (reference sequence). The CDR3 totals 14 residues. V lost 8 bases, J lost 0 bases, and 13 bases lay in between. This chain's CDR3 is CASRDRPMNTEAFF. The CDR3 DNA sequence: TGTGCCAGTCGAGACAGGCCAATGAACACTGAAGCTTTCTTT.